A few counts support the clone carrying this T cell receptor (beta chain). Its antigen remains unidentified. This sample is part of a study of blood T cells in healthy people across ages. Combining a sample-barcoded 5' primer with a J-beta primer mix, a second PCR ran for roughly 6 to 12 cycles. TCRdb re-called the 5' RACE reads through MiXCR, storing one row per CDR3 protein. The data contain some 1.5 million distinct CDR3 sequences, roughly 30% of them singletons. Study conclusions and caveats: When set beside aged donors, long-lived donors presented more naive CD4+ cells and higher diversity.

A minimum of 6.5 million PBMCs was isolated per sample. The CDR3 sequence is 16 residues long. Germline V CDR1 and CDR2: SGHDN, FVKESK. The V segment lost 3 bases and the J segment 0 bases; nucleotides outside the gene matches: 4. The specimen was blood. The TCR sequence derives from a woman between 25 and 40 years old in good health. This rearrangement joins TRBV14 to TRBJ2-1; 8 bases are shared with TRBD2. CDR3: CASSHLTSGSYNEQFF. CDR3 in DNA: TGTGCCAGCAGCCACCTTACTAGCGGCTCCTACAATGAGCAGTTCTTC.